One TCR beta chain is described in this entry. This sample is drawn from a study of blood T cell repertoires in COVID-19. In the study overall: The analysed material was cDNA or gDNA that came from T cells, B-cell-depleted T cells, or PBMCs.

Germline V gene data show CDR1 as SGHTS and CDR2 as YDEGEE. This CDR3 spans 16 amino acids. Trimming removed 3 bases at V and 10 bases at J, with 25 bases between. Sequencing was performed with immunoSEQ multiplex PCR; in TCRdb, only in-frame clones are kept and a portion is missing. The repertoire has a few hundred thousand clones, about 87% of them found once; the top ten carry approximately 10%. The chain combines TRBV5-8 with TRBJ1-1, with TRBD1 as a possible D gene (5 bases). The sample comprised PBMCs or T cells enriched from blood (not recorded which). The TCR comes from a woman aged 50 to 65 who had recovered from COVID-19. The CDR3 here is CASSSAPVTGVSGAFF. CDR3 sequence (DNA): TGTGCCAGCAGCTCGGCCCCGGTTACGGGGGTAAGTGGAGCTTTCTTT.